Following are 16 T cell receptor beta chains from one sample sequenced in a study of blood T cell repertoires in COVID-19. The protocol was immunoSEQ multiplex PCR, while the TCRdb copy is restricted to in-frame clones and leaves out a portion. The sample carries fewer than 250,000 clones, around 81% recorded once. The specimen was peripheral blood. The receptors come from a man aged 55 to 70 with COVID-19, enrolled during active disease.

The gene calls are TRBV2 and TRBJ1-2, with 7 bases aligning to TRBD1. Germline V CDR1 and CDR2: SNHLY, FYNNEI. The V segment lost 6 bases and the J segment 2 bases; nucleotides outside the gene matches: 6. The CDR3 extends over 14 amino acids. The CDR3 DNA is TGTGCCAGCAGCTGGGACAGAACAAACTATGGCTACACCTTC. This gives the protein CASSWDRTNYGYTF.

The V call is TRBV28, the J call TRBJ2-1, with TRBD1 matching over 7 bases. CDR1 and CDR2 (germline): MDHEN, SYDVKM. The CDR3 extends over 15 amino acids. J was trimmed by 4 bases and V by 4 bases; bases with no gene match: 7. DNA of the CDR3: TGTGCCAGCAGTTCCTTTGCAGGGGGATACAATGAGCAGTTCTTC. It specifies CASSSFAGGYNEQFF.

CDR3 DNA sequence: TGCAGTGCTTTACACAACTATGGCTACACCTTC. As protein: CSALHNYGYTF. The chain links TRBV20-1 to TRBJ1-2; D gene uncertain. There are 11 residues in the CDR3. With 5 bases removed from V and 2 bases from J, the gap between germline ends came to 6 bases. CDR1 is DFQATT, CDR2 SNEGSKA, per germline (reference sequence).

The chain carries TRBV19 and TRBJ1-5; D might be TRBD1 (5 bases). The CDR3 length is 16 residues. V was pared by 3 bases and J by 2 bases, with 14 bases between. Germline CDR1 LNHDA, CDR2 SQIVND (reference sequence). The CDR3 here is CASSIGGTRGNQPQHF. DNA of the CDR3: TGTGCCAGTAGTATTGGGGGGACGAGAGGCAATCAGCCCCAGCATTTT.

The chain has TRBV5-1 and TRBJ2-7; D unclear. Germline CDR1 SGHRS, CDR2 YFSETQ. The CDR3 loop spans 14 amino acids. V lost 0 bases and J 0 bases, leaving 7 bases between the germline ends. In DNA, the CDR3 is TGCGCCAGCAGCTTGGATCACAGCTCCTACGAGCAGTACTTC. Its protein is CASSLDHSSYEQYF.

The chain is built from TRBV5-4 and TRBJ1-1, with 11 bases identical to TRBD1. The CDR3 sequence is 15 residues long. The germline V gene encodes CDR1 SGHNT and CDR2 YYREEE (reference sequence). V dropped 3 bases and J dropped 1; count of bases not matched to a gene: 2. CDR3 nucleotide sequence: TGTGCCAGCAGCTCTGGACAGGGGGCGAACACTGAAGCTTTCTTT. Amino acid sequence: CASSSGQGANTEAFF.

V is TRBV5-1 and J is TRBJ1-6; possible D gene TRBD1, 6 bases. This CDR3 spans 14 amino acids. Germline V lookup: CDR1 SGHRS, CDR2 YFSETQ. V was cut by 6 bases and J by 6 bases, with 13 bases left in between. The CDR3 nucleotides read TGCGCCAGCACCGACGGGGGGCGTAATTCACCCCTCCACTTT. Its protein is CASTDGGRNSPLHF.

This chain links TRBV28 with TRBJ2-1; the match to TRBD2 covers 11 bases. J was trimmed by 8 bases and V by 5 bases; bases with no gene match: 8. The CDR3 length is 15 residues. CDR1 MDHEN and CDR2 SYDVKM come from the germline V gene. Written as DNA, the CDR3 is TGTGCCAGCAGTATGACTAGCGGGGTACGCCATGAGCAGTTCTTC. Protein sequence: CASSMTSGVRHEQFF.

The CDR3 DNA is TGTGCCAGCAGCCCCGGGACTAGCGGGAGGACAGATACGCAGTATTTT. Translating it yields CASSPGTSGRTDTQYF. The chain is built from TRBV13 and TRBJ2-3; TRBD2 agrees at 15 bases. The junction had 3 bases not matched to a gene; V was cut back by 5 bases and J by 3 bases. The CDR3 covers 16 residues. Germline-derived CDR1 and CDR2 are PRHDT and FYEKMQ (reference sequence). The whole variable domain, remainder taken from reference TRBV13 and TRBJ2-3, is AAGVIQSPRHLIKEKRETATLKCYPIPRHDTVYWYQQGPGQDPQFLISFYEKMQSDKGSIPDRFSAQQFSDYHSELNMSSLELGDSALYFCASSPGTSGRTDTQYFGPGTRLTVL.

The table lists this clone with a count of one. The rearrangement uses TRBV4-1 and TRBJ1-5; tentative D call: TRBD1 (6 bases). The CDR3 runs 15 residues. V lost 2 bases and J 7 bases, leaving 15 bases between the germline ends. Germline V gene data show CDR1 as MGHRA and CDR2 as YSYEKL. CDR3 sequence (DNA): TGCGCCAGCAGCCAATCACAGGGTGGAGGACAGCCCCAGCATTTT. Translating it yields CASSQSQGGGQPQHF.

V and J are TRBV19 and TRBJ2-1; tentative D call: TRBD2 (6 bases). Germline CDR1 LNHDA, CDR2 SQIVND (reference sequence). With 7 bases removed from V and 8 bases from J, the gap between germline ends came to 12 bases. The CDR3 is made up of 12 amino acids. The CDR3, as DNA: TGTGCCAGTAAGGTCGGGGGAGATGAGCAGTTCTTC. This encodes CASKVGGDEQFF.

V gene TRBV11-2 combines with J gene TRBJ2-7; TRBD1 is a possible D gene (5 bases). V was clipped by 1 base and J by 1 base, with 5 bases between them. This CDR3 comprises 13 residues. From germline, CDR1 is SGHAT and CDR2 FQNNGV. The CDR3 sequence: CASSLGQSYEQYF. The CDR3 DNA sequence: TGTGCCAGCAGCTTAGGACAGTCCTACGAGCAGTACTTC.

This rearrangement joins TRBV7-9 to TRBJ2-7, with 14 bases aligning to TRBD2. V was clipped by 7 bases and J by 3 bases; unmatched bases: 11. The length of the CDR3 is 17 residues. Germline values: CDR1 SEHNR, CDR2 FQNEAQ (reference sequence). CDR3 DNA sequence: TGTGCCAGCACCGCCGGGACTAGCGGGAGCCCTCTCTACGAGCAGTACTTC. It yields the protein CASTAGTSGSPLYEQYF.

V gene TRBV19 combines with J gene TRBJ1-1, with 9 bases identical to TRBD1. The trim removed 5 bases at V and 1 base at J, leaving 2 bases unmatched. The CDR3 has 14 residues. CDR1 and CDR2 from the germline V gene are LNHDA and SQIVND (reference sequence). The CDR3 reads CASSVQGANTEAFF. The CDR3 DNA reads as TGTGCCAGTAGTGTACAGGGGGCGAACACTGAAGCTTTCTTT.

The chain combines TRBV2 with TRBJ2-7; 7 bases are shared with TRBD1. Looked up from germline, CDR1 is SNHLY and CDR2 is FYNNEI. The V gene end was trimmed by 6 bases and the J gene end by 3 bases; junction bases not matched to a gene: 2. The CDR3 length is 12 residues. The CDR3 DNA sequence: TGTGCCAGCAGGGGGACAGACTACGAGCAGTACTTC. Its translation: CASRGTDYEQYF.

J is TRBJ1-1 and V is TRBV11-2; no definite D call. V lost 4 bases and J lost 7, with 7 bases in between. The CDR3 loop spans 11 amino acids. Per the germline V gene, CDR1 is SGHAT and CDR2 is FQNNGV. The CDR3 sequence: CASSYEGEAFF. The CDR3 bases are TGTGCCAGCAGCTACGAGGGTGAAGCTTTCTTT.